This T cell receptor (beta chain) was observed in a study of control samples from healthy donors and cancer patients. Trimming took 6 bases from V and 2 from J, leaving 9 bases between them. Germline CDR1 reads KGHSH; CDR2 reads LQKENI. The CDR3 sequence is 13 residues long. The protocol was immunoSEQ multiplex PCR, while the TCRdb copy is restricted to in-frame clones and leaves out a portion. This sample yields fewer than 500,000 clones, of which 80% to 95% are seen a single time; 5.5% to 8% belongs to the top ten. Sequencing was performed on PBMCs. This TCR derives from a man aged 40-49 years with head and neck cancer. This rearrangement joins TRBV18 to TRBJ2-3; D uncertain. In DNA, the CDR3 is TGTGCCAGCTCGAGGCAGAACACAGATACGCAGTATTTT. Protein: CASSRQNTDTQYF.